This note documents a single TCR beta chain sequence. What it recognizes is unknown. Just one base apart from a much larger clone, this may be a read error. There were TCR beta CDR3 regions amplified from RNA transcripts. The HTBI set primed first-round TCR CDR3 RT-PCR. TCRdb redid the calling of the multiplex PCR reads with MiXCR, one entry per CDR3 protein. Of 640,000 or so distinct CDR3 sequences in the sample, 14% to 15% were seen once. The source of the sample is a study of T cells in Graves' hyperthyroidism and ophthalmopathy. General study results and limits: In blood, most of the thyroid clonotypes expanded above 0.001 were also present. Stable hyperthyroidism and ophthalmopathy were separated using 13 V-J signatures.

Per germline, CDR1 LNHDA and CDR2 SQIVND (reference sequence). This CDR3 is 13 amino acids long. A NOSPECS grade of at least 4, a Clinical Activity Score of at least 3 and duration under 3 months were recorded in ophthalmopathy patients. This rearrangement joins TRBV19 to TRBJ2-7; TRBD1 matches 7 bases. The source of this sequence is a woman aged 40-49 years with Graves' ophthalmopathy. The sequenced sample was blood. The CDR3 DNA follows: TGTGCCAGTAGTGACAGGGTCCCCTACGGGCAGTACTTC. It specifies CASSDRVPYGQYF.